The 10 T cell receptor beta chains reported below all come from one sample, sequenced in a study of blood T cell repertoires in COVID-19. The method was immunoSEQ multiplex PCR; TCRdb's version includes in-frame clones alone and lacks a portion of them. The profile shows about 170,000 clones, approximately 81% of them singletons. The sequenced sample was peripheral blood. The origin of the receptors is a woman over 75 with active or convalescent COVID-19.

The chain carries TRBV7-3 and TRBJ1-1; D is unclear. Germline CDR1 and CDR2: SGHTA and FQGTGA. CDR3 size: 14 residues. Trimming removed 5 bases from V and 7 bases from J, with 17 bases in between. The CDR3 region is CASSPRIGGGEAFF. The CDR3 DNA follows: TGTGCCAGCAGCCCTAGGATAGGCGGTGGTGAAGCTTTCTTT.

The gene calls are TRBV27 and TRBJ2-7; 9 bases fit TRBD2. Germline lookup yields CDR1 MNHEY and CDR2 SMNVEV (reference sequence). The CDR3 has 15 amino acids. J gave up 2 bases and V 8 bases, and 10 bases lay outside the gene matches. CDR3 bases: TGTGCCAGCGGTACCCCTGGCGGGAGGGCCTACGAGCAGTACTTC. It is translated as CASGTPGGRAYEQYF.

The V and J genes are TRBV15 and TRBJ2-4; D perhaps matches TRBD2 (6 bases). The CDR3 consists of 13 residues. Germline-derived CDR1 and CDR2 are LNHNV and YYDKDF (reference sequence). V lost 0 bases, J lost 10 bases, and 10 bases lay in between. The CDR3 loop reads CATSRDDRGIQYF. The CDR3 DNA sequence: TGTGCCACCAGCAGAGACGATCGGGGGATTCAGTACTTC.

The count of this clone is one. The genes are TRBV7-2 and TRBJ2-1; tentative D call: TRBD1 (5 bases). CDR1 and CDR2 (germline): SGHTA, FQGNSA. Trimming took off 1 base at V and 2 bases at J, with 9 bases between the two ends. There are 15 residues in the CDR3. The CDR3 nucleotides are TGTGCCAGCAGCTTAGACCCGACAGCCTACAATGAGCAGTTCTTC. As protein: CASSLDPTAYNEQFF.

The rearrangement links TRBV18 to TRBJ2-7; TRBD1 aligns across 8 bases. V was pared by 5 bases and J by 3 bases, with 15 bases of the junction left unmatched. The CDR3 loop spans 17 amino acids. The germline V gene encodes CDR1 KGHSH and CDR2 LQKENI. The CDR3 spells CASSYRTGGPEGYEQYF. The CDR3 DNA reads TGTGCCAGCTCATATCGCACAGGGGGACCCGAAGGCTACGAGCAGTACTTC. Full variable domain (remainder filled in from reference TRBV18 and TRBJ2-7): NAGVMQNPRHLVRRRGQEARLRCSPMKGHSHVYWYRQLPEEGLKFMVYLQKENIIDESGMPKERFSAEFPKEGPSILRIQQVVRGDSAAYFCASSYRTGGPEGYEQYFGPGTRLTVT.

This clone showed up just once. This chain connects TRBV7-9 to TRBJ1-6, with 8 nucleotides matching TRBD1. The CDR3 is 14 residues long. CDR1 and CDR2 (germline): SEHNR, FQNEAQ (reference sequence). The trim removed 4 bases at V and 10 bases at J, leaving 6 bases unmatched. The CDR3 loop is CASSSRQGKSPLHF. Written as DNA, the CDR3 is TGTGCCAGCAGCTCTCGACAGGGGAAATCACCCCTCCACTTT.

This rearrangement joins TRBV11-2 to TRBJ1-1, with 8 positions matching TRBD1. CDR3 size: 13 residues. In germline, CDR1 is SGHAT, CDR2 FQNNGV. With V trimmed by 4 bases and J by 10 bases, 8 bases remained unmatched. The CDR3 sequence is CASSWKVQGAAFF. The CDR3 nucleotides are TGTGCCAGCAGCTGGAAGGTCCAGGGGGCAGCTTTCTTT.

The chain carries TRBV9 and TRBJ1-2; D not certain. V dropped 0 bases and J dropped 1 base, with 7 bases sitting between them. CDR3 size: 14 residues. Looked up from germline, CDR1 is SGDLS and CDR2 is YYNGEE. CDR3 nucleotide sequence: TGTGCCAGCAGCGTAGCTTACGGTAACTATGGCTACACCTTC. Residues: CASSVAYGNYGYTF.

The gene calls are TRBV18 and TRBJ2-7; D is possibly TRBD2 (5 bases). The CDR3 sequence is 13 residues long. Trimming took 0 bases from V and 5 from J, leaving 8 bases between them. CDR1 KGHSH and CDR2 LQKENI come from the germline V gene. The CDR3 protein is CASSPPGSNEQYF. The CDR3 DNA reads TGTGCCAGCTCACCACCAGGGAGCAACGAGCAGTACTTC. Drawing the rest from reference TRBV18 and TRBJ2-7, the complete variable domain is NAGVMQNPRHLVRRRGQEARLRCSPMKGHSHVYWYRQLPEEGLKFMVYLQKENIIDESGMPKERFSAEFPKEGPSILRIQQVVRGDSAAYFCASSPPGSNEQYFGPGTRLTVT.

The gene calls are TRBV18 and TRBJ2-7, with no clear D. Per germline, CDR1 KGHSH and CDR2 LQKENI. The V end was cut by 1 base, the J end by 6 bases, with 10 bases between. This CDR3 has 13 residues. CDR3 in amino acids: CASSPRDYSEQYF. CDR3 DNA sequence: TGTGCCAGCTCACCACGCGATTATTCCGAGCAGTACTTC.